The clone carrying this T cell receptor (beta chain) was seen a few times. The sample belongs to a study of blood T cell repertoires in COVID-19. Background on the study: The United States, Italy and Spain were the sources of the acute and convalescent COVID-19 samples. T cells, B-cell-depleted T cells, or PBMCs supplied cDNA or gDNA.

The CDR3 totals 16 residues. V trimming: 5 bases; J trimming: 1 base; junction bases outside the gene matches: 10. Looked up from germline, CDR1 is MDHEN and CDR2 is SYDVKM. Original data processing: How many nucleated cells were present was estimated from reference gene primer amplification. Only in-frame clones appear in the TCRdb table, and some are missing; sequencing was by immunoSEQ multiplex PCR. Clone size and the V and J calls come from that table; the DNA yielded D and trimming. The sample lists about 210,000 clones; about 86% were seen once. Participants' reported clinical history set cohort assignment.

The chain has TRBV28 and TRBJ1-1, with 7 bases matching TRBD1. The clonotype comes from a woman in her fifties or sixties with acute COVID-19. The sequencing input was PBMCs or T cells enriched from blood (not recorded which). CDR3 in amino acids: CASSPPLTGANTEAFF. The CDR3 DNA reads TGTGCCAGCAGTCCACCCCTAACAGGGGCGAACACTGAAGCTTTCTTT. Complete variable domain (other parts from reference TRBV28 and TRBJ1-1): DVKVTQSSRYLVKRTGEKVFLECVQDMDHENMFWYRQDPGLGLRLIYFSYDVKMKEKGDIPEGYSVSREKKERFSLILESASTNQTSMYLCASSPPLTGANTEAFFGQGTRLTVV.